Only one count was recorded for the clone carrying this TCR beta chain. Germline and junction disagree at one end, which may indicate a read error. Other nucleotide sequences from this sample produce the same CDR3. The sample belongs to a study of control samples from healthy donors and cancer patients. The table came from immunoSEQ multiplex PCR; TCRdb's copy has only in-frame clones and leaves some out. The sample shows about 150,000 clones, around 96% of them seen only once. CDR3 length equals 14 residues. CDR1 is SGHDT and CDR2 is YYEEEE in the germline V gene. The receptor's source is a man aged 35 to 55 in good health. The sequencing input was blood. The rearrangement links TRBV5-6 to TRBJ2-5; 8 positions match TRBD1. CDR3 coding DNA: TGCGCCAGCAGCTTGGACAGGGCCTGGAAGACCCAGTACTTC. Its translation: CASSLDRAWKTQYF.